These 11 T cell receptor beta chains came from one sample sequenced in a study of blood T cell repertoires in COVID-19 (dated by TCRdb to 2020 to 2022). Library preparation used the immunoSEQ multiplex PCR assay. The table was pulled from immuneACCESS by TCRdb, which kept in-frame rearrangements only. Such tables lose some clones; where checked, under half of the loss comes from unresolved V genes, and the rest has no known cause. For this sample there are 110,000 or so clones; 70% to 85% appear just once. The biggest ten clones account for roughly 7.9% of the sample. The specimen was peripheral blood. These receptors all come from a woman aged 80 or over with active or convalescent COVID-19.

This clone has more than one count but fewer than ten. The chain carries TRBV11-2 and TRBJ2-2; unclear D gene. Germline loops: CDR1 SGHAT, CDR2 FQNNGV. Between the trimmed V and J ends, which lost 1 base and 7 bases, there was a span of 10 bases. The CDR3 runs to 14 residues. DNA for the CDR3: TGTGCCAGCAGCTTAGCCGGTGGTTACGGGGAGCTGTTTTTT. As protein: CASSLAGGYGELFF.

The chain has TRBV2 and TRBJ2-7, with a weak D call TRBD2 (6 bases). The length of the CDR3 is 12 residues. Germline V gene sequence: CDR1 SNHLY, CDR2 FYNNEI. V shed 10 bases and J shed 0 bases, with 10 bases lying between them. CDR3 nucleotide sequence: TGTGCCACTGGGAGGAGCTCCTACGAGCAGTACTTC. It translates to CATGRSSYEQYF.

This clone was picked up one time. This chain connects TRBV19 to TRBJ2-5; 7 nucleotides agree with TRBD1. CDR1 LNHDA and CDR2 SQIVND come from the germline V gene (reference sequence). Trimming took 6 bases from V and 2 from J; bases not matched to a gene: 9. CDR3 size: 15 residues. CDR3 amino acids: CASRLTGTDQETQYF. The CDR3, as DNA: TGTGCCAGTAGACTGACCGGGACAGATCAAGAGACCCAGTACTTC.

The chain combines TRBV3-1 (or the pseudogene TRBV3-2) with TRBJ1-2, with TRBD1 as a possible D gene (6 bases). CDR1 is LGHDT and CDR2 is YNNKEL in the germline V gene (reference sequence). V was pared by 0 bases and J by 0 bases, with 11 bases between. The CDR3 totals 16 residues. The CDR3 protein is CASSQDLGHTNYGYTF. For the CDR3, the DNA is TGTGCCAGCAGCCAAGATCTGGGACACACTAACTATGGCTACACCTTC.

The CDR3 nucleotides are TGTGCCAGCAGCTTAGGAAGGACTACACAAGAGACCCAGTACTTC. This gives the protein CASSLGRTTQETQYF. This chain connects TRBV7-9 to TRBJ2-5; D possibly corresponds to TRBD2 (6 bases). Looked up from germline, CDR1 is SEHNR and CDR2 is FQNEAQ (reference sequence). The CDR3 covers 15 residues. Trimming left V 1 base short and J 2 bases short, with 11 bases between.

The gene calls are TRBV11-2 and TRBJ2-2; 11 bases fit TRBD2. This CDR3 has 19 residues. CDR1 is SGHAT and CDR2 is FQNNGV in the germline V gene. V was clipped by 3 bases and J by 1 base; unmatched bases: 10. Here the CDR3 reads CASSFQWTSGWENTGELFF. In nucleotides, the CDR3 is TGTGCCAGCAGCTTTCAATGGACTAGCGGGTGGGAGAACACCGGGGAGCTGTTTTTT.

The chain couples TRBV9 to TRBJ1-3, with a weak D call TRBD1 (5 bases). V lost 6 bases and J lost 0, with 13 bases in between. This CDR3 is built from 15 residues. Germline V gene lookup returns CDR1 SGDLS and CDR2 YYNGEE. DNA for the CDR3: TGTGCCAGCACGCTTGGGGCCAGCTCTGGAAACACCATATATTTT. It translates to CASTLGASSGNTIYF.

DNA for the CDR3: TGTGCCAGCAGTTTGACAGTCGGCTATGGCTACACCTTC. Encoded protein: CASSLTVGYGYTF. The chain links TRBV28 to TRBJ1-2; a possible D gene is TRBD1 (5 bases). The CDR3 is made up of 13 amino acids. V was cut by 3 bases and J by 4 bases, with 9 bases left in between. CDR1 is MDHEN, CDR2 SYDVKM, per germline.

The rearrangement uses TRBV7-3 and TRBJ2-3; 13 positions match TRBD2. The germline V gene encodes CDR1 SGHTA and CDR2 FQGTGA. Losses at the gene ends were 5 bases for V and 2 bases for J; bases not matched to a gene: 4. This CDR3 is built from 16 residues. The CDR3 nucleotides are TGTGCCAGCAGCCCGGGACTAGCGGGGATCACAGATACGCAGTATTTT. It encodes CASSPGLAGITDTQYF.

About this clone: Distinct nucleotide sequences in the sample also encode this CDR3. The J gene is TRBJ2-5, the V gene TRBV9; D possibly corresponds to TRBD2 (6 bases). CDR3 size: 14 residues. Per germline, CDR1 SGDLS and CDR2 YYNGEE. The ends were cut back, 3 bases at V and 1 base at J, with 10 bases in the middle. CDR3 bases: TGTGCCAGCAGCGCCCGGGACTCCCAAGAGACCCAGTACTTC. It translates to CASSARDSQETQYF.

The V and J genes are TRBV20-1 and TRBJ2-5, with 9 bases matching TRBD2. The length of the CDR3 is 16 residues. The trim removed 6 bases at V and 2 bases at J, leaving 13 bases unmatched. The germline V gene encodes CDR1 DFQATT and CDR2 SNEGSKA (reference sequence). The CDR3 region is CSASPTGLAIQETQYF. The DNA of the CDR3 is TGCAGTGCAAGTCCTACGGGACTAGCAATTCAAGAGACCCAGTACTTC.